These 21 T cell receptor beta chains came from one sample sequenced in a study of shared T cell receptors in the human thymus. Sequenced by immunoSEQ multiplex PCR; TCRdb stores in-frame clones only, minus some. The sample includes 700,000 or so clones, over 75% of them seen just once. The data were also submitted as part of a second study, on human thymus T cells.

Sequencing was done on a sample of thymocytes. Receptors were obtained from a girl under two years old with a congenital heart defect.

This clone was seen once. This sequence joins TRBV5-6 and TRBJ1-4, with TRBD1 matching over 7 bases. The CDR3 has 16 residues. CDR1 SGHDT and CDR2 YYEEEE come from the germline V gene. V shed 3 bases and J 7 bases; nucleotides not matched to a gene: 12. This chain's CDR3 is CASSYTTGASSEKLFF. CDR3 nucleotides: TGTGCCAGCAGCTACACCACAGGGGCGTCGAGTGAAAAACTGTTTTTT.

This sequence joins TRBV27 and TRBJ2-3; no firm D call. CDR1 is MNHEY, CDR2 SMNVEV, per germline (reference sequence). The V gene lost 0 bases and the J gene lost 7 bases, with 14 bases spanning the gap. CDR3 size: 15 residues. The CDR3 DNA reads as TGTGCCAGCAGTTTATCGAGAGGCCCGTTGAATACGCAGTATTTT. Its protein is CASSLSRGPLNTQYF.

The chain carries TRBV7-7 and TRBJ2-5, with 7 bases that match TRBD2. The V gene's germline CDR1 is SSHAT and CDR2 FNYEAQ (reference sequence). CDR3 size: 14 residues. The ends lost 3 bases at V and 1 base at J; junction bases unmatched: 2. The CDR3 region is CASSFPGGQETQYF. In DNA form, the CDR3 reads TGTGCCAGCAGCTTCCCGGGGGGCCAAGAGACCCAGTACTTC.

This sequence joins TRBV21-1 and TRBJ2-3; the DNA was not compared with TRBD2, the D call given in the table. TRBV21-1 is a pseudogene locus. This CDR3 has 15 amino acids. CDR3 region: CADPEAGVPPDTQYF. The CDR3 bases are TGTGCCGATCCGGAGGCGGGGGTTCCCCCAGATACGCAGTATTTT.

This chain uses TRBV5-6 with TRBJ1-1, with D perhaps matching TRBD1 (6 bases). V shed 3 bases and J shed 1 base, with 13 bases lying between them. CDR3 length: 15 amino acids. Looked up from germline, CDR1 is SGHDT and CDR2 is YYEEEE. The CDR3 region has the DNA TGTGCCAGCAGCTGTACAGGGCCTCCGAACACTGAAGCTTTCTTT. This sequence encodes CASSCTGPPNTEAFF.

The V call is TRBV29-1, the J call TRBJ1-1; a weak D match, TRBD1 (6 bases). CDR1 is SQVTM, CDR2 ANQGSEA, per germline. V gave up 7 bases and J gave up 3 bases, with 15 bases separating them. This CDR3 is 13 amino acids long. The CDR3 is CSGKQGLDTEAFF. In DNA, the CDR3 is TGCAGCGGGAAACAGGGTTTGGACACTGAAGCTTTCTTT. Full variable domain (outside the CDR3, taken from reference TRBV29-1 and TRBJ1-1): SAVISQKPSRDICQRGTSLTIQCQVDSQVTMMFWYRQQPGQSLTLIATANQGSEATYESGFVIDKFPISRPNLTFSTLTVSNMSPEDSSIYLCSGKQGLDTEAFFGQGTRLTVV.

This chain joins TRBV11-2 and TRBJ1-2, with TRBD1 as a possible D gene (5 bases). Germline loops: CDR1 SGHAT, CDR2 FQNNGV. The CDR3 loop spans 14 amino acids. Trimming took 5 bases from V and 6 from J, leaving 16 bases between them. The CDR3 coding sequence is TGTGCCAGCAGCCTAACCGGGACTAATAATGGCTACACCTTC. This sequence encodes CASSLTGTNNGYTF.

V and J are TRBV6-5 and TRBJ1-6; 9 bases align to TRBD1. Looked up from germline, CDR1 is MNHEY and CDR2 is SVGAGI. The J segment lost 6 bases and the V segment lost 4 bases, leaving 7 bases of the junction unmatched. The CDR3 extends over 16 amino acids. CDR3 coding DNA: TGTGCCAGCAGTTTACGGACAGGGGCTCCTAATTCACCCCTCCACTTT. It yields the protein CASSLRTGAPNSPLHF.

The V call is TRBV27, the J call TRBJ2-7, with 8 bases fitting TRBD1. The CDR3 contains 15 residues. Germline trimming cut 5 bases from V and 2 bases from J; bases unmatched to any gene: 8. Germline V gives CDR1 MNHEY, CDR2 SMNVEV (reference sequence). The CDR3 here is CASSPVTGAPYEQYF. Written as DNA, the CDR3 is TGTGCCAGCAGTCCCGTGACAGGGGCTCCCTACGAGCAGTACTTC.

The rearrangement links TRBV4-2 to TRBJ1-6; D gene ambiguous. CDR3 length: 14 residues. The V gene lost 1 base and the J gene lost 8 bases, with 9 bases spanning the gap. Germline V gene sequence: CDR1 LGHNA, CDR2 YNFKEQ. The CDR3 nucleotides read TGTGCCAGCAGCCAAGCCGCATCAGATTCACCCCTCCACTTT. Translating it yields CASSQAASDSPLHF.

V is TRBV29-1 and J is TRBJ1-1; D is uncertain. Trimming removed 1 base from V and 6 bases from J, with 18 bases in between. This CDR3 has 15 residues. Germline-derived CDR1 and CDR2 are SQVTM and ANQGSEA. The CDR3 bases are TGCAGCGTTGAAGTCCTGGGAGAGGTCCTCCCTGAAGCTTTCTTT. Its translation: CSVEVLGEVLPEAFF. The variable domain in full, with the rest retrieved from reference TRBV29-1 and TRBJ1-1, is SAVISQKPSRDICQRGTSLTIQCQVDSQVTMMFWYRQQPGQSLTLIATANQGSEATYESGFVIDKFPISRPNLTFSTLTVSNMSPEDSSIYLCSVEVLGEVLPEAFFGQGTRLTVV.

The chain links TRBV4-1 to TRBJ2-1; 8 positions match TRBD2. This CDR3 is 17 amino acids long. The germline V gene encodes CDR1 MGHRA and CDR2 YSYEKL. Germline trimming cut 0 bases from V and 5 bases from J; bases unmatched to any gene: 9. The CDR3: CASSQDQRGPHHNEQFF. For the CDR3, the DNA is TGCGCCAGCAGCCAAGACCAGCGGGGGCCCCATCACAATGAGCAGTTCTTC.

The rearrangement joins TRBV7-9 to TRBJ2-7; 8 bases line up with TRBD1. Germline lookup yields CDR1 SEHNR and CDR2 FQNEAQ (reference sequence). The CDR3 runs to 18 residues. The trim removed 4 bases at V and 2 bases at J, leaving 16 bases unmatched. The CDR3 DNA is TGTGCCAGCAGCTCTCCGGGACAGGCTCGTGTCCCCCCCTACGAGCAGTACTTC. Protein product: CASSSPGQARVPPYEQYF.

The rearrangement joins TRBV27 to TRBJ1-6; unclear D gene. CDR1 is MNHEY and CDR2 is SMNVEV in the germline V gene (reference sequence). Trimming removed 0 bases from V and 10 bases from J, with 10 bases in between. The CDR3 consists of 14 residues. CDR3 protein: CASSLSKGGSPLHF. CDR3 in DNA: TGTGCCAGCAGTTTATCGAAGGGAGGGTCACCCCTCCACTTT.

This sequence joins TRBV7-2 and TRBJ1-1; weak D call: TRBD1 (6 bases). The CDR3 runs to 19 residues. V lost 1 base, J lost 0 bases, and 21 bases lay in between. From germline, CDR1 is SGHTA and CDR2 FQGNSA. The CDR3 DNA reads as TGTGCCAGCAGCTTAGAGGTTGGACAGATGGGCCCCATGAACACTGAAGCTTTCTTT. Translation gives CASSLEVGQMGPMNTEAFF.

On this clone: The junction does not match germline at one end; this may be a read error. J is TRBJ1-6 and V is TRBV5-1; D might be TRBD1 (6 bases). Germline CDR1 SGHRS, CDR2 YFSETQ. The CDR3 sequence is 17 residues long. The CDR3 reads CASSLGVNREVDSPLHF. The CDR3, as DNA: TGCGCCAGCAGTTTGGGGGTCAACAGGGAAGTGGATTCACCCCTCCACTTT.

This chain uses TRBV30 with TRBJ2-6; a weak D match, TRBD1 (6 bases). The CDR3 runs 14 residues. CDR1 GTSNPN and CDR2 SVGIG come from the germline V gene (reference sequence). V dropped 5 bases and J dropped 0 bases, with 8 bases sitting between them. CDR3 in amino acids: CAWSGDSGANVLTF. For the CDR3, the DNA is TGTGCCTGGTCAGGGGACTCTGGGGCCAACGTCCTGACTTTC.

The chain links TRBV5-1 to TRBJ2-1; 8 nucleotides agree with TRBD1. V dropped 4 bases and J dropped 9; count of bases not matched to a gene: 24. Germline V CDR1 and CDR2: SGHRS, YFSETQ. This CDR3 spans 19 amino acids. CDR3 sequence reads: CASSPAFGQGEGEKLEQFF. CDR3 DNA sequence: TGCGCCAGCAGCCCCGCGTTCGGACAGGGAGAAGGGGAAAAACTTGAGCAGTTCTTC.

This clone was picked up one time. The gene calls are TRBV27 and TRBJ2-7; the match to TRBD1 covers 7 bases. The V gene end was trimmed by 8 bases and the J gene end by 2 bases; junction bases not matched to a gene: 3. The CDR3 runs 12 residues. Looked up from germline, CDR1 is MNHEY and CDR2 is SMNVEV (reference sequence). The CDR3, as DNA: TGTGCCAGCCGACAGGGACCCTACGAGCAGTACTTC. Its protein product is CASRQGPYEQYF.

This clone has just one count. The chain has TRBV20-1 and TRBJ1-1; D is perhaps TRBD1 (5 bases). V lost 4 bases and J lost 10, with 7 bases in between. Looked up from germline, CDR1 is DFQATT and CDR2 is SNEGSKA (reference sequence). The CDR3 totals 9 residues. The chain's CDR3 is CSANGGAFF. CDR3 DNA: TGCAGTGCTAACGGGGGAGCTTTCTTT.

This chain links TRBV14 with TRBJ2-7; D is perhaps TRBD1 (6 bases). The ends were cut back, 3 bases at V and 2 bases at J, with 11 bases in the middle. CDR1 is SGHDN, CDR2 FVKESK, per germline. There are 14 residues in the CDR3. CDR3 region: CASSHAGQPYEQYF. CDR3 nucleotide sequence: TGTGCCAGCAGCCATGCTGGACAGCCCTACGAGCAGTACTTC.